This T cell receptor (beta chain) emerged from a study of T cells after yellow fever vaccination. Study in general: SMART-Seq v4 Ultra Low Input prepared libraries from low-cell fractions. General study findings and limits: A large majority of primary-vaccination clones showed up again after the booster (approximately 95% CD4, 75% to 90% CD8). Abundant clonotypes from the bulk population could have been carried over as contaminants into FACS-sorted repertoires.

Concerning this clonotype itself: Its antigen is as yet unknown.

The CDR3 covers 16 residues. Trimming removed 1 base at V and 3 bases at J, with 16 bases between. Germline lookup yields CDR1 DFQATT and CDR2 SNEGSKA (reference sequence). Production of TCR cDNA was by 5'RACE template switching, which also added a universal primer site and UMIs. A single record per CDR3 protein comes from TCRdb applying MiXCR to the 5' RACE reads. Of approximately 610,000 distinct CDR3 sequences listed, less than 20% are singletons. This sample comprised PBMCs, obtained 4 to 5 days after the first yellow fever vaccination. The chain employs TRBV20-1 and TRBJ1-5, with D maybe TRBD1 (6 bases). This TCR was sampled from a man younger than 35 who received the YFV17D yellow fever vaccine. The CDR3 reads CSARGWTAGFNQPQHF. DNA of the CDR3: TGCAGTGCTAGAGGTTGGACAGCGGGATTCAATCAGCCCCAGCATTTT.